This T cell receptor (beta chain) comes out of a study of CD8+ T cells in alopecia areata. cDNA reverse transcribed from extracted RNA served as the sequencing template. Repertoires were generated with immunoSEQ multiplex PCR, while TCRdb's copy carries only in-frame clones and drops some. The table records approximately 99,000 clones, 45% to 60% of them present only once. The CDR3 sequence is 18 residues long. From germline, CDR1 is MGHRA and CDR2 YSYEKL. With V trimmed by 0 bases and J by 5 bases, 11 bases remained unmatched. Both peripheral blood and punch biopsies of lesional scalp skin were obtained from patients who had alopecia areata. Sorted out of PBMCs were CD4+ T cells and CD8+ T cells. Note on this clone: As yet, its antigen is unknown.

Findings and caveats of the study: Possibly as an HLA-related effect, TCR sharing across patients appeared less clear than in mice. For lesional scalp, especially alopecia totalis/universalis, clonality was higher than in normal scalp.

This TCR came from a human donor with alopecia areata. The chain couples TRBV4-1 to TRBJ2-7, with 12 bases aligning to TRBD2. The sample comprised NKG2D-low CD8+ T cells sorted from blood. CDR3 DNA: TGCGCCAGCAGCCAAGATATCCCTAGCGGGAGGGCCGTTGACGAGCAGTACTTC. It encodes CASSQDIPSGRAVDEQYF.